This TCR beta chain was obtained from a study of cytomegalovirus exposure and HLA in healthy donors. The study, taken as a whole, reports: Across donors, sequencing depth was assumed by presence/absence analyses to be roughly uniform. In a later analysis, V- and J-gene trimming of beta chains associated with a DCLRE1C missense variant, replicated independently.

The PCR used 60 Vbeta and 13 Jbeta primers. Data came from immunoSEQ multiplex PCR; TCRdb stores just in-frame clones and leaves some out. This table holds fewer than 200,000 clones, approximately 67% found once. As concerns this clone: Its antigen is as yet unknown.

The V gene end was trimmed by 2 bases and the J gene end by 7 bases; junction bases not matched to a gene: 4. Per germline, CDR1 GTSNPN and CDR2 SVGIG (reference sequence). The CDR3 spans 12 residues. The chain joins TRBV30 to TRBJ2-7; 8 nucleotides line up with TRBD2. This clonotype originated in a woman aged 18-30 years in good health and CMV-seropositive. The sequenced sample consisted of PBMCs. The CDR3, as DNA: TGTGCCTGGAGTACTTTAGCGGGGGAGCAGTACTTC. Protein: CAWSTLAGEQYF.